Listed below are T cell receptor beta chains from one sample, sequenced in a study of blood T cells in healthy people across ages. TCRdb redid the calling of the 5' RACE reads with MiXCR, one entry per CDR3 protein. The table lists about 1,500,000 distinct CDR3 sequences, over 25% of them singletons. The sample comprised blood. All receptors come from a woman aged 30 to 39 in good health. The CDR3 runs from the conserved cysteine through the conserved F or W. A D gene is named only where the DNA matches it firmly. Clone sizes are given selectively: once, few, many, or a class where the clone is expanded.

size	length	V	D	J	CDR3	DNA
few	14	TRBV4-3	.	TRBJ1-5	CASSQDRLNQPQHF	TGCGCCAGCAGCCAAGACAGGTTAAATCAGCCCCAGCATTTT
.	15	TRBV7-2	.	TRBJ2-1	CASSVRPSGYNEQFF	TGTGCCAGCAGCGTAAGACCCAGCGGGTACAATGAGCAGTTCTTC
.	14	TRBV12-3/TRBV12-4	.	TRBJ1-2	CASAGVVANYGYTF	TGTGCCAGCGCCGGGGTTGTAGCTAACTATGGCTACACCTTC
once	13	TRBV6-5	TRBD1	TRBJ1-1	CASSKGQVTEAFF	TGTGCCAGCAGCAAGGGACAGGTCACTGAAGCTTTCTTT
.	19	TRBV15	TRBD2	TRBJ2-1	CATSRGGLAGGNRYNEQFF	TGTGCCACCAGCAGAGGGGGACTAGCGGGAGGTAATCGATACAATGAGCAGTTCTTC
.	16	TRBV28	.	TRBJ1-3	CASSLSLSGAGNTIYF	TGTGCCAGCAGTTTATCCCTCTCAGGGGCTGGAAACACCATATATTTT
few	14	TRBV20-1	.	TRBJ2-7	CSARFRRGINEQYF	TGCAGTGCTAGGTTTCGCCGGGGAATCAACGAGCAGTACTTC
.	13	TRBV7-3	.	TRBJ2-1	CASSPQLANEQFF	TGTGCCAGCAGCCCCCAGCTGGCCAATGAGCAGTTCTTC
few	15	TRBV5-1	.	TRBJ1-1	CASSRKPGPNTEAFF	TGCGCCAGCAGCCGGAAGCCAGGGCCGAACACTGAAGCTTTCTTT
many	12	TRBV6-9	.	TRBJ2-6	CAIHSGANVLTF	TGTGCCATCCATTCTGGGGCCAACGTCCTGACTTTC
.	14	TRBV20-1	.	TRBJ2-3	CSASGRRDTDTQYF	TGCAGTGCTAGTGGACGGAGAGACACAGATACGCAGTATTTT